This T cell receptor (beta chain) was sequenced in a study of blood T cells in healthy people across ages. The second PCR ran roughly 6 to 11 cycles with a sample-barcoded 5' primer and J-beta primers. One entry per CDR3 protein, called by TCRdb with MiXCR from the 5' RACE reads. The sample has 850,000 to 1,100,000 distinct CDR3 sequences, 35% to 40% seen once. Trimming took 2 bases from V and 8 from J, leaving 10 bases between them. Germline V gene data show CDR1 as MNHNS and CDR2 as SASEGT. The CDR3 runs 13 residues. Researchers report isolating at least 6 million PBMCs per sample. This TCR was sampled from a man aged 18 to 35 in good health. The chain is built from TRBV6-1 and TRBJ1-5; no clear D gene. Sequencing used blood. CDR3 bases: TGTGCCAGCAGTGAACCCCCCGCAGAGCCCCAGCATTTT. Its translation is CASSEPPAEPQHF.